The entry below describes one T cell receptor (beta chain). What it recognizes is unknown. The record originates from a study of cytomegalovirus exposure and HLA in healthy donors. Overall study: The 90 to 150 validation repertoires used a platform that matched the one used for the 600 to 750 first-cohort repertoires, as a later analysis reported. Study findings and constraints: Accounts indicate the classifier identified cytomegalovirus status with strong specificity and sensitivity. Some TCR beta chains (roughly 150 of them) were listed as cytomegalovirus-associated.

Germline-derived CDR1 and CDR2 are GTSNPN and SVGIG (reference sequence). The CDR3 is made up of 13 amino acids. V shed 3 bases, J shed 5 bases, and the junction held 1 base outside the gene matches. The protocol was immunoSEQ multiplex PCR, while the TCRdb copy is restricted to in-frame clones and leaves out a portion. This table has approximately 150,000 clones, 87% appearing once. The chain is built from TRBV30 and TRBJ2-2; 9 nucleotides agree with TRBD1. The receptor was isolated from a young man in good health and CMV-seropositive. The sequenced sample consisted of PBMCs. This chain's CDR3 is CAWSGQGTGELFF. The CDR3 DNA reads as TGTGCCTGGAGCGGACAGGGGACCGGGGAGCTGTTTTTT.